A selection of T cell receptor beta chains follows, all from one sample in a study of T cell responses to AZD1222 COVID-19 vaccine. Profiled with immunoSEQ multiplex PCR; TCRdb holds only in-frame clones, not every one. The sample yields roughly 80,000 clones, 90% seen once. This specimen consisted of peripheral blood, obtained on day 0 of AZD1222 vaccination. These receptors all come from an adult in good health. Each CDR3 is given with its conserved first and last residue. A D gene is named only where the DNA matches it firmly. Some rows have no size entry. The others give once, few or many, or a class for an expanded clone.

v_call	d_call	j_call	clone_size	cdr3_nt	cdr3_aa
TRBV5-5	NA	TRBJ2-7	few	TGTGCCAGCAGCCCTAGCTTCCCCACAGTCGCCTACGAGCAGTACTTC	CASSPSFPTVAYEQYF
TRBV25-1	NA	TRBJ2-5	NA	TGTGCCAGCAGTGATAATCAGGTCCAAGAGACCCAGTACTTC	CASSDNQVQETQYF
TRBV27	NA	TRBJ1-3	NA	TGTGCCAGCAGTGCCTTTCCTCAGGGCTCCTCTGGAAACACCATATATTTT	CASSAFPQGSSGNTIYF
TRBV10-2	NA	TRBJ1-5	NA	TGCGCCAGCAGTGAGTCGGGGGGGCGACAGCCCCAGCATTTT	CASSESGGRQPQHF
TRBV20-1	NA	TRBJ1-1	NA	TGCAGTGCTAGTTCAGCAGGAATCTACACTGAAGCTTTCTTT	CSASSAGIYTEAFF
TRBV11-3	NA	TRBJ2-5	NA	TGTGCCAGCAGCTTAGAGGAGGCCGGGACCCAGTACTTC	CASSLEEAGTQYF
TRBV27	TRBD1	TRBJ2-7	NA	TGTGCCAGCAGTTTCCTCTACAGGGGGCTTAACGAGCAGTACTTC	CASSFLYRGLNEQYF
TRBV6-5	NA	TRBJ1-5	once	TGTGCCAGCAGTTACAGGTATCAGCCCCAGCATTTT	CASSYRYQPQHF
TRBV12-3/TRBV12-4	NA	TRBJ1-1	once	TGTGCCAGCAGTTTTGCGAGGTACACTGAAGCTTTCTTT	CASSFARYTEAFF
TRBV7-9	NA	TRBJ2-2	NA	TGTGCCAGCAGCACGAGTGGGGAGCTGTTTTTT	CASSTSGELFF
TRBV5-6	NA	TRBJ1-5	NA	TGTGCCAGCAGCCAAGGGCCCAATCAGCCCCAGCATTTT	CASSQGPNQPQHF
TRBV3-1/TRBV3-2	NA	TRBJ1-2	NA	TGTGCCAGCAGCCACGGGGGGGCCGGCTACACCTTC	CASSHGGAGYTF
TRBV18	TRBD1	TRBJ1-3	NA	TGTGCCAGCTCACCACAGGCGGACAGGGGAAACACCATATATTTT	CASSPQADRGNTIYF